Detailed here is one T cell receptor beta chain. The antigen is not known. Noted treatment: oral pan-JAK inhibitor, 5-10 mg twice daily. Patients with alopecia areata provided lesional scalp punch biopsies as well as peripheral blood. The data derive from a study of CD8+ T cells in alopecia areata. V gave up 0 bases and J gave up 10 bases, with 13 bases separating them. The CDR3 loop spans 15 amino acids. Germline CDR1 is MNHEY and CDR2 is SVGAGI. Whole-study results and caveats: Possibly because of HLA-related factors, TCR sharing was less clear across patients than in mice. Uncertainty about whether baseline CD8+ expansion is linked to response remains, with one nonresponder. For lesional scalp, especially alopecia totalis/universalis, clonality was higher than in normal scalp.

RNA was extracted and reverse transcribed into cDNA as the sequencing template. Repertoires were generated with immunoSEQ multiplex PCR, while TCRdb's copy carries only in-frame clones and drops some. The sample includes about 180,000 clones, roughly 63% of them seen just once. Sequencing was performed on CD4+ T cells sorted from blood, taken around week 55, from a patient treated with tofacitinib. The J gene is TRBJ1-6, the V gene TRBV6-5, with unresolved D. The sequence derives from a human donor with alopecia areata. CDR3 protein: CASSYSYIGESPLHF. CDR3 sequence (DNA): TGTGCCAGCAGTTACTCTTATATCGGGGAATCACCCCTCCACTTT.